These 3 T cell receptor beta chains originate from one sample sequenced in a study of T cells in Graves' hyperthyroidism and ophthalmopathy. RNA transcripts were the template for amplifying TCR beta CDR3 regions. Researchers ran a first-round RT-PCR on the TCR CDR3 using the HTBI primer set. TCRdb recomputed calls from the multiplex PCR reads with MiXCR, one row per CDR3 protein. The repertoire includes 500,000 to 600,000 distinct CDR3 sequences, just over 45% of them detected once, and about 8% sits in the top ten. Sequenced: peripheral blood or thyroid tissue (not recorded which). These receptors all come from a woman between 18 and 29 years old with Graves' hyperthyroidism.

This clonotype was recorded at least ten times. The rearrangement joins TRBV9 to TRBJ1-4; possible D gene TRBD1, 5 bases. The germline CDR1 and CDR2 sequences are SGDLS and YYNGEE. This CDR3 has 15 residues. The ends were cut back, 0 bases at V and 5 bases at J, with 11 bases in the middle. The CDR3 DNA is TGTGCCAGCAGCGTAGCTCAAGGGGCAAATGAAAAACTGTTTTTT. It yields the protein CASSVAQGANEKLFF.

This clonotype was recorded at least ten times. The gene calls are TRBV27 and TRBJ1-1, with D perhaps matching TRBD1 (5 bases). The CDR3 is 14 amino acids. V was shortened by 5 bases and J by 4 bases, with 14 bases between the two germline ends. The germline V gene has CDR1 MNHEY and CDR2 SMNVEV (reference sequence). CDR3 residues: CASSLGRGGTEAFF. CDR3 in DNA: TGTGCCAGCAGTCTAGGGAGGGGAGGCACTGAAGCTTTCTTT.

Many counts were recorded for this clonotype. The chain joins TRBV6-6 to TRBJ2-5; D may be TRBD1 or TRBD2 (5 bases each). With 6 bases removed from V and 3 bases from J, the gap between germline ends came to 20 bases. Germline V CDR1 and CDR2: MNHNY, SVGAGI (reference sequence). This CDR3 region has 16 residues. The CDR3 here is CASRTPSARGEETQYF. The DNA of the CDR3 is TGTGCCAGCAGGACCCCTTCAGCGAGGGGAGAAGAGACCCAGTACTTC.